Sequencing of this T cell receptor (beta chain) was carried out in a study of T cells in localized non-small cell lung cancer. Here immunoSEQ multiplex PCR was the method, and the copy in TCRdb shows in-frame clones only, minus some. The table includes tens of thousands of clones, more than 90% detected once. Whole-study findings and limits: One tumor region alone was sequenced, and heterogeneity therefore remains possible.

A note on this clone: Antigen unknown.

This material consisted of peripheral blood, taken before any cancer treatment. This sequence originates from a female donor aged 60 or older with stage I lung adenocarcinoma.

The DNA of the CDR3 is TGTGCCAGCAGTGAATTCGGGGGCTATGGCTACACCTTC. Its protein is CASSEFGGYGYTF. J is TRBJ1-2 and V is TRBV2, with D perhaps matching TRBD1 (5 bases). Germline lookup yields CDR1 SNHLY and CDR2 FYNNEI. V gave up 2 bases and J gave up 4 bases, with 8 bases separating them. There are 13 residues in the CDR3.